The rows below give T cell receptor beta chains drawn from one sample of a study of identical twins. TCRdb re-analysed the 5' RACE reads in MiXCR, keeping a single row per CDR3 protein. In the table there are some 460,000 distinct CDR3 sequences, around 14% of which are singletons. This sample was shared with a second study, whose subject was yellow fever vaccine responses in identical twins.

What was sequenced was CD4+ T cells sorted from blood. The receptors here all came from a woman in her late teens or twenties in good health. The CDR3 runs from the conserved cysteine through the conserved F or W. The order of the fields is V gene, clone size, J gene, CDR3 length, D gene, CDR3 DNA, CDR3 protein. A D gene is named only where the DNA matches it firmly. The listing skips clone size in some rows; elsewhere it reads once, few, many or a size class.

>TRBV4-1|-|TRBJ2-7|14|-
TGCGCCAGCAGCCAAGTAGGTGGTTCCTACGAGCAGTACTTC
CASSQVGGSYEQYF
>TRBV12-3/TRBV12-4|-|TRBJ2-2|15|-
TGTGCCAGCAGTTCGTTTGGGGCGACGGCCGGGGAGCTGTTTTTT
CASSSFGATAGELFF
>TRBV28|few|TRBJ2-1|16|-
TGTGCCAGCAGTCCTCCGAGTGATGGCCCAAACAATGAGCAGTTCTTC
CASSPPSDGPNNEQFF
>TRBV6-5|-|TRBJ2-1|11|-
TGTGCCAGCAGGGTCGGGTATGAGCAGTTCTTC
CASRVGYEQFF
>TRBV6-2/TRBV6-3|few|TRBJ2-7|15|TRBD1
TGTGCCAGCAGTGCCTCAGGGGGCCTCTTTTACGAGCAGTACTTC
CASSASGGLFYEQYF
>TRBV10-3|few|TRBJ1-4|14|-
TGTGCCACCGCGTTGTCGGCCTCTCGGGAAAAACTGTTTTTT
CATALSASREKLFF
>TRBV6-1|few|TRBJ1-1|15|-
TGTGCCAGCAGTGTGATCTCAGGCAGAAACACTGAAGCTTTCTTT
CASSVISGRNTEAFF
>TRBV7-9|-|TRBJ1-1|13|-
TGTGCCAGCAGCTTTGACCGTCCCACTGAAGCTTTCTTT
CASSFDRPTEAFF
>TRBV28|-|TRBJ2-3|14|-
TGTGCCAGCAGGACAGAGGGTGGGGCAGATACGCAGTATTTT
CASRTEGGADTQYF
>TRBV5-6|-|TRBJ2-7|14|-
TGTGCCAGCAGCCCCGGGCACCTCTTCTACGAGCAGTACTTC
CASSPGHLFYEQYF
>TRBV7-6|-|TRBJ2-2|13|-
TGTGCCAGCAGCTCATCACAGGTCGGGGAGCTGTTTTTT
CASSSSQVGELFF
>TRBV15|-|TRBJ1-1|18|-
TGTGCCACCAGCAGAGATCCGCCGGGGAGTTTAGGGTTGACTGAAGCTTTCTTT
CATSRDPPGSLGLTEAFF
>TRBV5-1|-|TRBJ2-5|15|TRBD1
TGCGCCAGCAGCCCTTCCACAGGGGAGAGGGAGACCCAGTACTTC
CASSPSTGERETQYF
>TRBV11-2|many|TRBJ2-4|18|-
TGTGCCAGCAGCTTAGGTGGCGTTGAACCTAGCTCCAAAAACATTCAGTACTTC
CASSLGGVEPSSKNIQYF
>TRBV5-8|-|TRBJ2-3|15|-
TGTGCCAGCAGCGGATACAGGGTGGGCACAGATACGCAGTATTTT
CASSGYRVGTDTQYF
>TRBV12-3/TRBV12-4|few|TRBJ2-2|14|-
TGTGCCAGCAGATCCTTTGCGAACACCGGGGAGCTGTTTTTT
CASRSFANTGELFF
>TRBV11-3|-|TRBJ2-1|16|TRBD2
TGTGCCAGCAGCTTAGAGGGGACTAGAGGTATCAATGAGCAGTTCTTC
CASSLEGTRGINEQFF
>TRBV6-2/TRBV6-3|few|TRBJ2-4|16|-
TGTGCCAGCAGTTACACGGCGGATCTAGCCAAAAACATTCAGTACTTC
CASSYTADLAKNIQYF
>TRBV7-8|few|TRBJ2-5|16|TRBD2
TGTGCCAGCAGCTTAGCCTGGGCGGGGGGTCAAGAGACCCAGTACTTC
CASSLAWAGGQETQYF
>TRBV12-3/TRBV12-4|many|TRBJ1-1|14|-
TGTGCCAGCAGCCAAGCAGGGGAATATTCTGAAGCTTTCTTT
CASSQAGEYSEAFF
>TRBV4-3|-|TRBJ1-1|15|-
TGCGCCAGCAGCCAAGATTCAACCCGGGGCACTGAAGCTTTCTTT
CASSQDSTRGTEAFF
>TRBV7-3|-|TRBJ2-1|16|-
TGTGCCAGCAGCTTTAGCGGCCAGGGTATCGCCCGTGAGCAGTTCTTC
CASSFSGQGIAREQFF
>TRBV20-1|-|TRBJ2-3|14|-
TGCAGTGCCCCCGGGGCAGGGATCCCAGATACGCAGTATTTT
CSAPGAGIPDTQYF
>TRBV10-3|many|TRBJ2-7|15|-
TGTGCCATCAGTGAGTCGAGCCAGGGGAACTACGAGCAGTACTTC
CAISESSQGNYEQYF
>TRBV24-1|many|TRBJ2-2|19|-
TGTGCCACCAGTGATTTTCGATGGAGGGGGTTTCAGAACACCGGGGAGCTGTTTTTT
CATSDFRWRGFQNTGELFF
>TRBV10-3|-|TRBJ2-5|12|-
TGTGCCATCAGTGATTTCATGGAGACCCAGTACTTC
CAISDFMETQYF
>TRBV6-5|few|TRBJ1-1|14|-
TGTGCCAGCAGTACTACGGACGGGGACACTGAAGCTTTCTTT
CASSTTDGDTEAFF
>TRBV2|-|TRBJ2-5|18|-
TGTGCCTGCAGTTTTCAAAAGAAGGGACTCACGTACCAAGAGACCCAGTACTTC
CACSFQKKGLTYQETQYF
>TRBV5-4|few|TRBJ2-4|13|TRBD1
TGTGCCAGCAGCTTGCAGGGGGCAAACATTCAGTACTTC
CASSLQGANIQYF
>TRBV24-1|few|TRBJ1-2|14|-
TGTGCCACCAGTGATCCCGGACAGTCCTATGGCTACACCTTC
CATSDPGQSYGYTF
>TRBV13|-|TRBJ2-7|14|TRBD2
TGTGCCAGCAGCTCACTAGCGGGTACGGGGGAGCAGTACTTC
CASSSLAGTGEQYF
>TRBV2|few|TRBJ1-4|15|-
TGTGCCAGCAGGGTGGAGTTGGCAACTAATGAAAAACTGTTTTTT
CASRVELATNEKLFF
>TRBV29-1|few|TRBJ2-5|16|TRBD2
TGCAGCGTGGGACTAGCGGGAGGGCCGGGACAAGAGACCCAGTACTTC
CSVGLAGGPGQETQYF
>TRBV5-1|few|TRBJ2-1|15|-
TGCGCCAGCAGCTTGGCGGCGGTTTCCTACAATGAGCAGTTCTTC
CASSLAAVSYNEQFF
>TRBV4-2|many|TRBJ1-1|14|-
TGTGCCAGCAGCCCGTACCGAGAGAACACTGAAGCTTTCTTT
CASSPYRENTEAFF
>TRBV20-1|few|TRBJ2-1|13|-
TGCAGTCCATCGGGATATGCCTACAATGAGCAGTTCTTC
CSPSGYAYNEQFF
>TRBV20-1|many|TRBJ2-5|13|-
TGCAGTGCTGTAATGGATACGCAAGAGACCCAGTACTTC
CSAVMDTQETQYF
>TRBV5-1|-|TRBJ2-6|19|-
TGCGCCAGCAGCTACAGCAAAAAACCCGACAGCACGGGGGCCAACGTCCTGACTTTC
CASSYSKKPDSTGANVLTF
>TRBV7-2|many|TRBJ2-7|13|-
TGTGCCAGCAGCCTAACCCACGGCTACGAGCAGTACTTC
CASSLTHGYEQYF
>TRBV4-2|-|TRBJ2-1|15|-
TGTGCCAGCAGCCAAGGGGTACCAGGAGGAAATGAGCAGTTCTTC
CASSQGVPGGNEQFF
>TRBV20-1|-|TRBJ2-5|13|-
TGCAGTGCTATGGACCCTCAGGAAGAGACCCAGTACTTC
CSAMDPQEETQYF